This T cell receptor beta chain originates from a study of T cell responses to AZD1222 COVID-19 vaccine. Across the study: Pooling covered second doses at about 4 or about 12 weeks.

Regarding this clone: Its antigen is unidentified.

CDR1 LNHDA and CDR2 SQIVND come from the germline V gene (reference sequence). Trimming took 5 bases from V and 6 from J; bases not matched to a gene: 8. This CDR3 has 14 residues. Study-wide results and caveats: Spike-specific TCR breadth and depth went up after people got two AZD1222 doses. The study identified only six AZD1222 recipients as seropositive at baseline. Clonal diversity was possibly underestimated, and white British individuals and females predominated among donors.

TCRdb's table, derived via immunoSEQ multiplex PCR, lists solely in-frame clones and lacks some. The sample lists approximately 94,000 clones, 88% occurring once. This receptor was identified in an adult in good health. The sequencing used peripheral blood, collected on day 0 of AZD1222 vaccination. This rearrangement joins TRBV19 to TRBJ1-2, with TRBD1 identical over 8 bases. DNA for the CDR3: TGTGCCAGTAGTCTGCAGGGGGCCGGGGATGGCTACACCTTC. Its protein product is CASSLQGAGDGYTF.